A single sample is the source of the 5 T cell receptor beta chains below, sequenced in a study of cytomegalovirus exposure and HLA in healthy donors. The PCR was carried out with 60 Vbeta primers and 13 Jbeta primers. Clones were sequenced by immunoSEQ multiplex PCR, and TCRdb holds only the in-frame ones, with some missing. The profile shows 130,000 or so clones, around 70% of them singletons. The sample was PBMCs. The source is a woman in her forties in good health and CMV-seropositive.

The rearrangement links TRBV7-2 to TRBJ2-5; possibly TRBD1 for D (6 bases). The CDR3 runs to 13 residues. Trimming left V 8 bases short and J 2 bases short, with 12 bases between. Per germline, CDR1 SGHTA and CDR2 FQGNSA. The CDR3 is CASSGGQQETQYF. For the CDR3, the DNA is TGTGCCAGCTCTGGAGGACAGCAAGAGACCCAGTACTTC.

The table lists this clone with a few counts. V usage is TRBV6-4 and J usage is TRBJ2-3; weak D call: TRBD1 (6 bases). The germline V and J ends were trimmed by 4 bases and 4 bases, with 9 bases remaining between them. CDR3 length equals 13 residues. Germline lookup yields CDR1 MRHNA and CDR2 SNTAGT. The CDR3 DNA reads as TGTGCCAGCAGTGTGGGGGCAGCAGATACGCAGTATTTT. Its protein product is CASSVGAADTQYF.

As for this clone: Distinct nucleotide sequences in the sample also encode this CDR3. The chain combines TRBV9 with TRBJ1-2; TRBD1 aligns across 9 bases. CDR1 SGDLS and CDR2 YYNGEE come from the germline V gene. There are 15 residues in the CDR3. After removal of 3 bases from V and 4 bases from J, the junction contained 7 bases not matched to a gene. The chain's CDR3 is CASSERTGDRYGYTF. The CDR3 nucleotides read TGTGCCAGCAGCGAGAGGACAGGGGATCGCTATGGCTACACCTTC.

The chain carries TRBV10-3 and TRBJ2-7; TRBD2 might be the D (6 bases). The V and J ends lost 4 bases and 0 bases respectively, with 10 bases between them. The CDR3 covers 14 residues. CDR1 is ENHRY, CDR2 SYGVKD, per germline. The CDR3 DNA sequence: TGTGCCATCAGTGGGGGGGTACACTCCTACGAGCAGTACTTC. It yields the protein CAISGGVHSYEQYF.

This clone has a single count. This chain links TRBV19 with TRBJ1-5; a possible D gene is TRBD1 (6 bases). The CDR3 totals 16 residues. V gave up 5 bases and J gave up 0 bases, with 14 bases separating them. The germline gives CDR1 LNHDA, CDR2 SQIVND (reference sequence). The CDR3 nucleotides read TGTGCCAGTAGTGGGAATTACAGGGTTAGCAATCAGCCCCAGCATTTT. Translated: CASSGNYRVSNQPQHF.